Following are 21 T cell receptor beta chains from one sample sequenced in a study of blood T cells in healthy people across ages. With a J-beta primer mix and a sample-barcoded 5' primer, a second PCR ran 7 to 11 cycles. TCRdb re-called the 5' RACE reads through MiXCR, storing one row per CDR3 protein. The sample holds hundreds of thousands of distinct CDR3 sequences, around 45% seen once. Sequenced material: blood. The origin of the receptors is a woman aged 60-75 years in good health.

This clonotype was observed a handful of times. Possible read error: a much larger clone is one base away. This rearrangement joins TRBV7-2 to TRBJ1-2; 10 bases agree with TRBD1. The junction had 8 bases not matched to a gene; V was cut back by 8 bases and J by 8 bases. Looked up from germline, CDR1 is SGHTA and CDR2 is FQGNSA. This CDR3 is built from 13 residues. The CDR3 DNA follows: TGTGCCAGCCTTGGGACAGGGGACTGGGGCTACACCTTC. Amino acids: CASLGTGDWGYTF.

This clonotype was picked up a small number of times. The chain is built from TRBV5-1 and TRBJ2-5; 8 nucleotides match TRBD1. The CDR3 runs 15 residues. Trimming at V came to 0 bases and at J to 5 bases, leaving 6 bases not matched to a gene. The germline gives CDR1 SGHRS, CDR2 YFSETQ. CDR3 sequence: CASSLATGVRETQYF. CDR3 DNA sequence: TGCGCCAGCAGCTTGGCGACAGGGGTGCGGGAGACCCAGTACTTC.

The CDR3 loop reads CSAGGLAGVHEQYF. In nucleotides, the CDR3 is TGCAGTGCTGGAGGACTAGCGGGAGTACACGAGCAGTACTTC. The rearrangement joins TRBV20-1 to TRBJ2-5, with 13 bases identical to TRBD2. The end of the DNA is better explained by TRBJ2-7, so the J call may be wrong. CDR3 length: 14 amino acids. Germline V CDR1 and CDR2: DFQATT, SNEGSKA (reference sequence).

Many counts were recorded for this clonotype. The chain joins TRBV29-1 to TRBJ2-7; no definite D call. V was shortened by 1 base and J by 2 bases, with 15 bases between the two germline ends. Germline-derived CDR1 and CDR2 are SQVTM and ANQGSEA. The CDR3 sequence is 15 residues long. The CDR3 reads CSVEVNLDGAYEQYF. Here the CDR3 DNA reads TGCAGCGTTGAAGTAAATCTGGACGGAGCCTACGAGCAGTACTTC.

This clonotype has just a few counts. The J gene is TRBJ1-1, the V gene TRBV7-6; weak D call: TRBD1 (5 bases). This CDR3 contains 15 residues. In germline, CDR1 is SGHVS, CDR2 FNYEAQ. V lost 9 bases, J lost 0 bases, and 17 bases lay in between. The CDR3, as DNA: TGTGCCAGTGATGATCCTAGGGGAATGAACACTGAAGCTTTCTTT. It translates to CASDDPRGMNTEAFF.

The CDR3 loop reads CAISEPGSIGDEQYF. DNA for the CDR3: TGTGCCATCAGTGAGCCCGGAAGTATCGGGGACGAGCAGTACTTC. This chain connects TRBV10-3 to TRBJ2-5, with a weak D call TRBD2 (5 bases). Near its end, the DNA agrees better with TRBJ2-7, so the J call may be wrong. This CDR3 contains 15 residues. Germline V CDR1 and CDR2: ENHRY, SYGVKD.

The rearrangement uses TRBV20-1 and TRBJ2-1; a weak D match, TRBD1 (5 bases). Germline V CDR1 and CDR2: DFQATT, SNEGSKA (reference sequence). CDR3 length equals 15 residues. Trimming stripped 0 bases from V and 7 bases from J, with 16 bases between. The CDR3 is CSARDPARGLNEQFF. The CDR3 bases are TGCAGTGCTAGAGATCCCGCTAGGGGTCTTAATGAGCAGTTCTTC.

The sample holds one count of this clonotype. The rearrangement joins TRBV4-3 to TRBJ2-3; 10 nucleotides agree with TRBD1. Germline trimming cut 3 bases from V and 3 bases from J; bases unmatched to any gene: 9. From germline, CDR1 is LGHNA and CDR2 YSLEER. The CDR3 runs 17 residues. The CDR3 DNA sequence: TGCGCCAGCAGCCAGGGGGTACCGGGACAGGGGACAGATACGCAGTATTTT. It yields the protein CASSQGVPGQGTDTQYF.

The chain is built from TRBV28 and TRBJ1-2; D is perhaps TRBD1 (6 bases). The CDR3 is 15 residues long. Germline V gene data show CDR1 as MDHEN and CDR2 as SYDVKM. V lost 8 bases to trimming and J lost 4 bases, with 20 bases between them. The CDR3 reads CASGDHRVTIYGYTF. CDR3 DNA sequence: TGTGCCAGCGGAGACCACAGGGTCACGATCTATGGCTACACCTTC.

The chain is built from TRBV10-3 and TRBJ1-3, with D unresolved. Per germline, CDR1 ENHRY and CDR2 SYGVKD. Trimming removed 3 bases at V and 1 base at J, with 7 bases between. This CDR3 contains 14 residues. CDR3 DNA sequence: TGTGCCATCAGTGATGGGCAGTCTGGAAACACCATATATTTT. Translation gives CAISDGQSGNTIYF.

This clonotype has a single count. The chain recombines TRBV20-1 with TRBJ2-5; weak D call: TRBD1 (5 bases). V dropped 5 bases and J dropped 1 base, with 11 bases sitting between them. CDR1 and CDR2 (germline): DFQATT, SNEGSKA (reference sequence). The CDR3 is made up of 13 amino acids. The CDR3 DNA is TGCAGTGCTCTTGACAGTCTCCAAGAGACCCAGTACTTC. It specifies CSALDSLQETQYF.

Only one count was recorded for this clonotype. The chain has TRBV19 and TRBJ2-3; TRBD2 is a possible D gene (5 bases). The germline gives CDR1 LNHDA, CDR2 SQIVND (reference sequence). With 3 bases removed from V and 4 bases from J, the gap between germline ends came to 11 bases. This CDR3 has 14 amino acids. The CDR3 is CASSIMEVPDTQYF. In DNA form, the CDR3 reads TGTGCCAGTAGTATTATGGAGGTGCCAGATACGCAGTATTTT. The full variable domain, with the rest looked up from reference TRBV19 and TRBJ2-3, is DGGITQSPKYLFRKEGQNVTLSCEQNLNHDAMYWYRQDPGQGLRLIYYSQIVNDFQKGDIAEGYSVSREKKESFPLTVTSAQKNPTAFYLCASSIMEVPDTQYFGPGTRLTVL.

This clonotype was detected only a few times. The CDR3 reads CASSLGDRGYYGYTF. For the CDR3, the DNA is TGTGCCAGCAGCCTTGGGGACAGGGGTTACTATGGCTACACCTTC. This sequence joins TRBV12-3 or TRBV12-4 and TRBJ1-2; 10 bases match TRBD1. This CDR3 region has 15 residues. V lost 6 bases and J lost 3; bases outside the gene matches: 7.

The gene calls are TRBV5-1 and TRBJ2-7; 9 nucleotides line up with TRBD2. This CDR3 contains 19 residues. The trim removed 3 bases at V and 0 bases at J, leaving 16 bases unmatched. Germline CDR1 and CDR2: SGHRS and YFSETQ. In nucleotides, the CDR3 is TGCGCCAGCAGCTCACTGCCGGCTAGCGGGACCTACAGCTCCTACGAGCAGTACTTC. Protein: CASSSLPASGTYSSYEQYF.

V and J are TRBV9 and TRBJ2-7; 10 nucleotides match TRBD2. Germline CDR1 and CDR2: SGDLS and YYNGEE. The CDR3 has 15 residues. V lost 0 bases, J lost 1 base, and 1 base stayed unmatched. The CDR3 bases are TGTGCCAGCAGCGTAGAACTAGCGGGATCCTACGAGCAGTACTTC. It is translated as CASSVELAGSYEQYF.

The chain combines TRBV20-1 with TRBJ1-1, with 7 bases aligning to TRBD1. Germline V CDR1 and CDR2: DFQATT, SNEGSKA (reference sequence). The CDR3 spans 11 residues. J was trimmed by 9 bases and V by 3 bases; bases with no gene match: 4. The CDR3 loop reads CSASRQGQAFF. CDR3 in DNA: TGCAGTGCTAGCCGACAGGGCCAAGCTTTCTTT.

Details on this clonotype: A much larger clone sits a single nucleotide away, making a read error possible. In nucleotides, the CDR3 is TGTGCCAGCAGCCCGAGCCCCGGGGACAGAGCCCACGAGCAGTACTTC. Translated, it gives CASSPSPGDRAHEQYF. This chain connects TRBV9 to TRBJ2-7; 7 nucleotides align to TRBD1. Trimming at V came to 4 bases and at J to 5 bases, leaving 15 bases not matched to a gene. CDR1 is SGDLS and CDR2 is YYNGEE in the germline V gene. The CDR3 is 16 residues long.

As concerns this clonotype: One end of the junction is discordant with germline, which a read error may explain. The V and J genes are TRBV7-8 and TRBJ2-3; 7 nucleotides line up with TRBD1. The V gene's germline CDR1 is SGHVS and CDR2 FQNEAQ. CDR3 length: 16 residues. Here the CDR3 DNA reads TGTGCCAGCAGCCTTAAGGGGGCTCGGAGCACAGGTACGCAGTATTTT. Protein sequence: CASSLKGARSTGTQYF.

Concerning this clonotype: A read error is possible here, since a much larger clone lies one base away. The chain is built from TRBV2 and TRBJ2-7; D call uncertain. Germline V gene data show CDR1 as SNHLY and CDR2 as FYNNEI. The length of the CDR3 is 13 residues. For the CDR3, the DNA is TGTACCAGCAGTGAAGGACGAGCCTACGAGCAGTACTTC. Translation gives CTSSEGRAYEQYF.

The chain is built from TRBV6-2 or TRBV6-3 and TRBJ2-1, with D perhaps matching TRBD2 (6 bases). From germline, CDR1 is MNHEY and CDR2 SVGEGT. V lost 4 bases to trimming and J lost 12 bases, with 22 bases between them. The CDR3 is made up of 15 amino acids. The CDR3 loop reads CASSSIGTPYVPQFF. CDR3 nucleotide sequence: TGTGCCAGCAGTTCCATCGGGACTCCCTATGTTCCGCAGTTCTTC.

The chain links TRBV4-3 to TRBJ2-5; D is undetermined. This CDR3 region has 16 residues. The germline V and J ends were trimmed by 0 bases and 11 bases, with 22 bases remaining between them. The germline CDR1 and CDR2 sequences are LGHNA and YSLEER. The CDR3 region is CASSQEVEISYNEQYF. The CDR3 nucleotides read TGCGCCAGCAGCCAAGAAGTAGAAATATCCTACAATGAGCAGTACTTC.